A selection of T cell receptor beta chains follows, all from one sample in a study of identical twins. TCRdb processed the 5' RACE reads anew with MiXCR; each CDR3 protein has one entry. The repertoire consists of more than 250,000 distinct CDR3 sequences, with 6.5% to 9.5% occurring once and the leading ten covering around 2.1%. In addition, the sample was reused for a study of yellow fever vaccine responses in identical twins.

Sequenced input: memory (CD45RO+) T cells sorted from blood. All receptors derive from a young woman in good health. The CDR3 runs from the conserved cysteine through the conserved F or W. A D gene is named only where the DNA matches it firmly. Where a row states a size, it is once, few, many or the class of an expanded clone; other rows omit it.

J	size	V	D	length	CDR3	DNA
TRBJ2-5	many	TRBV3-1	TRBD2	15	CASSSWGGVDETQYF	TGTGCCAGCAGCTCCTGGGGAGGGGTTGATGAGACCCAGTACTTC
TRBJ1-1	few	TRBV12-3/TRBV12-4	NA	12	CASTQSPMGAFF	TGTGCCAGCACCCAGAGCCCCATGGGAGCTTTCTTT
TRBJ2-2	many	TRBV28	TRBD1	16	CASSLWDREDTGELFF	TGTGCCAGCAGTTTATGGGACAGGGAGGACACCGGGGAGCTGTTTTTT
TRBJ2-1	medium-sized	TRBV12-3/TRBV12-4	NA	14	CASTGLALYNEQFF	TGTGCCAGCACCGGGCTAGCGCTTTACAATGAGCAGTTCTTC
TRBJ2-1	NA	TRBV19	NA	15	CASIPPEGYNNEQFF	TGTGCCAGTATTCCCCCGGAGGGCTATAACAATGAGCAGTTCTTC
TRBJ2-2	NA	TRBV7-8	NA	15	CASSGGPLGTGELFF	TGTGCCAGCAGCGGGGGTCCTCTGGGGACCGGGGAGCTGTTTTTT
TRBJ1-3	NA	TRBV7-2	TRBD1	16	CASSPRGRTSGNTIYF	TGTGCCAGCAGCCCCAGGGGGCGGACCTCTGGAAACACCATATATTTT
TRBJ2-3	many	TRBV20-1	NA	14	CSATRVIGTDTQYF	TGCAGTGCGACTAGGGTAATAGGAACAGATACGCAGTATTTT
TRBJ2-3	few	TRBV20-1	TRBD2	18	CSAAPQRRERRITDTQYF	TGCAGTGCTGCACCCCAACGGCGGGAGAGAAGAATCACAGATACGCAGTATTTT
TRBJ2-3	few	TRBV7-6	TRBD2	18	CASSLGAPGLAGTDTQYF	TGTGCCAGCAGCTTAGGCGCTCCTGGACTAGCGGGCACAGATACGCAGTATTTT
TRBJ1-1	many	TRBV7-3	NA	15	CASSLIELPNTEAFF	TGTGCCAGCAGCTTAATCGAACTTCCGAACACTGAAGCTTTCTTT
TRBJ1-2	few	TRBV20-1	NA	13	CSAPGASNYGYTF	TGCAGTGCCCCGGGAGCATCTAACTATGGCTACACCTTC
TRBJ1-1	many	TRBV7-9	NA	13	CASSETENTEAFF	TGTGCCAGCAGCGAGACAGAGAACACTGAAGCTTTCTTT
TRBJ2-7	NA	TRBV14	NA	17	CASSQEGGQGRFYEQYF	TGTGCCAGCAGCCAAGAGGGTGGGCAGGGACGATTCTACGAGCAGTACTTC
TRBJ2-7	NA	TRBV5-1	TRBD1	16	CASSLGSGQVAYEQYF	TGCGCCAGCAGCTTGGGTTCCGGACAGGTGGCCTACGAGCAGTACTTC
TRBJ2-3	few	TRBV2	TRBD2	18	CASTRPPLLAGNTDTQYF	TGTGCCAGCACTCGACCCCCCCTCCTAGCGGGGAACACAGATACGCAGTATTTT
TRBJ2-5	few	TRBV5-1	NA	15	CASSLSGAGQETQYF	TGCGCCAGCAGCTTGTCCGGGGCAGGCCAAGAGACCCAGTACTTC
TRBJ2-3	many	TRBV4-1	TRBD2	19	CASSQENRGGFASTDTQYF	TGCGCCAGCAGCCAAGAAAACCGCGGGGGGTTCGCTAGCACAGATACGCAGTATTTT
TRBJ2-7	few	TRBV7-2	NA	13	CASRGGSSYEQYF	TGTGCCAGCAGAGGGGGGTCCTCCTACGAGCAGTACTTC
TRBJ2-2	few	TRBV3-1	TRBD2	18	CASSQRLAGGTNTGELFF	TGTGCCAGCAGCCAAAGACTAGCGGGGGGGACGAACACCGGGGAGCTGTTTTTT
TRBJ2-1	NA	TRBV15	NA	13	CATSRGGSNEQFF	TGTGCCACCAGCAGAGGGGGAAGCAATGAGCAGTTCTTC
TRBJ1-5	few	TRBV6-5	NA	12	CAIGVGNQPQHF	TGTGCCATAGGGGTCGGCAATCAGCCCCAGCATTTT
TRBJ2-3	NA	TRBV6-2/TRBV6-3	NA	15	CASNRPGRSTDTQYF	TGTGCCAGCAATCGACCGGGCAGAAGCACAGATACGCAGTATTTT
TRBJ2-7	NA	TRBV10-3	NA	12	CAISGNEAEQYF	TGTGCCATCAGTGGAAACGAAGCCGAGCAGTACTTC
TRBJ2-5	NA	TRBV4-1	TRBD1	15	CASSQGQGALETQYF	TGCGCCAGCAGCCAGGGACAGGGGGCTTTGGAGACCCAGTACTTC
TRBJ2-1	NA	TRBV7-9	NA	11	CASQPHPQQFF	TGTGCCAGCCAGCCCCACCCACAGCAGTTCTTC
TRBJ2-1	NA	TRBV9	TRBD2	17	CASSAGTSGIRRNEQFF	TGTGCCAGCAGCGCCGGGACTAGCGGGATTAGGCGCAATGAGCAGTTCTTC
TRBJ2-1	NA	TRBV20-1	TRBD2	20	CSAQTSGSSENRRLMYEQFF	TGCAGTGCTCAGACTAGCGGGAGTTCGGAAAACCGGCGGCTTATGTATGAGCAGTTCTTC
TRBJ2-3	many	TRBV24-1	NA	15	CATSDVDRGTDTQYF	TGTGCCACCAGTGACGTGGACCGGGGCACAGATACGCAGTATTTT
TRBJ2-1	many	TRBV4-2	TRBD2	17	CASSQESSGGGYNEQFF	TGTGCCAGCAGCCAAGAGTCCAGCGGGGGCGGTTACAATGAGCAGTTCTTC
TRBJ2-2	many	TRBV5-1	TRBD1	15	CASSLTGGSTGELFF	TGCGCCAGCAGCTTGACAGGGGGGTCGACCGGGGAGCTGTTTTTT
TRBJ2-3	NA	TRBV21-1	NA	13	CARKGVGTDTQYF	TGTGCCCGCAAGGGGGTGGGCACAGATACGCAGTATTTT
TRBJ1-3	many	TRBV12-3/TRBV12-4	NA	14	CASSFREGGNTIYF	TGTGCCAGCAGTTTCAGGGAGGGAGGAAACACCATATATTTT
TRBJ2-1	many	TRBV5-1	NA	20	CASSLSRELGKTRGNHEQFF	TGCGCCAGCAGCTTGTCACGTGAGTTGGGGAAGACCAGGGGTAACCATGAGCAGTTCTTC
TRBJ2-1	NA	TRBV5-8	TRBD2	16	CASSPKRDPIYNEQFF	TGTGCCAGCAGCCCCAAGCGGGACCCCATCTACAATGAGCAGTTCTTC
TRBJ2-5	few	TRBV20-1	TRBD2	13	CSALAGVKETQYF	TGCAGTGCCCTAGCGGGAGTTAAGGAGACCCAGTACTTC
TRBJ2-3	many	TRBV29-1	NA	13	CSVEEHLTDTQYF	TGCAGCGTTGAAGAACACCTAACAGATACGCAGTATTTT
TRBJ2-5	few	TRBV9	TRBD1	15	CASSVGDRGRETQYF	TGTGCCAGCAGCGTAGGGGACAGGGGGCGAGAGACCCAGTACTTC
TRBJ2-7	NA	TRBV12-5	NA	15	CASGMRPLSDREQYF	TGTGCTAGTGGGATGCGTCCGCTATCCGATCGGGAGCAGTACTTC
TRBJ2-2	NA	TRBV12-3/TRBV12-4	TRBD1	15	CASTRQGSNTGELFF	TGTGCCAGCACTAGACAGGGTTCGAACACCGGGGAGCTGTTTTTT
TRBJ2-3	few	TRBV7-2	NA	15	CASSSTQGNTDTQYF	TGTGCCAGCAGCTCCACCCAGGGCAACACAGATACGCAGTATTTT